These 27 T cell receptor beta chains were sequenced from one sample in a study of shared clonotypes between healthy human individuals. Here immunoSEQ multiplex PCR was the method, and the copy in TCRdb shows in-frame clones only, minus some. Altogether approximately 1,000,000 clones are present, about 80% being singletons, with the ten largest covering almost 0.9%. Input material: memory CD4+ T cells from PBMCs. Subset specified: CD45RA-negative fraction. Source of these receptors: a man aged 18 to 30 in good health. Some clones in this sample may be carry-over from other donors' samples.

This clone has only a few counts. This rearrangement joins TRBV6-1 to TRBJ1-2; D call uncertain. The CDR3 covers 13 residues. V lost 1 base and J lost 7, with 10 bases in between. CDR1 MNHNS and CDR2 SASEGT come from the germline V gene. The CDR3 loop is CASSEVTALGYTF. CDR3 nucleotides: TGTGCCAGCAGTGAAGTTACGGCGCTTGGCTACACCTTC.

V usage is TRBV5-1 and J usage is TRBJ1-1, with TRBD1 matching over 8 bases. Unmatched junction bases numbered 14, after V lost 4 bases and J lost 3 bases. The CDR3 runs to 17 residues. Looked up from germline, CDR1 is SGHRS and CDR2 is YFSETQ. The CDR3 DNA follows: TGCGCCAGCAGCCGATCCCCCCTTGGACAGGGAGACACTGAAGCTTTCTTT. Translated: CASSRSPLGQGDTEAFF.

The chain links TRBV5-1 to TRBJ2-1; 10 positions agree with TRBD2. This CDR3 is 16 amino acids long. Trimming cost V 1 base and J 6 bases; bases outside gene matches: 7. Germline values: CDR1 SGHRS, CDR2 YFSETQ. The CDR3, as DNA: TGCGCCAGCAGCTTGATGTCTAGCGGGAGTGTCAATGAGCAGTTCTTC. It encodes CASSLMSSGSVNEQFF.

The CDR3 sequence is CVTWDNPNQPQHF. CDR3 nucleotides: TGTGTTACTTGGGACAACCCCAATCAGCCCCAGCATTTT. This chain uses TRBV28 with TRBJ1-5; D perhaps matches TRBD1 (6 bases). The CDR3 consists of 13 residues. CDR1 MDHEN and CDR2 SYDVKM come from the germline V gene.

The V gene is TRBV27, the J gene TRBJ2-4; D possibly corresponds to TRBD1 (5 bases). The germline gives CDR1 MNHEY, CDR2 SMNVEV (reference sequence). Trimming took off 8 bases at V and 4 bases at J, with 15 bases between the two ends. CDR3 length equals 14 residues. The CDR3 nucleotides are TGTGCCAGCGGAACCTGGACAAAGAAAAACATTCAGTACTTC. It codes for CASGTWTKKNIQYF.

The V and J genes are TRBV28 and TRBJ1-5; D is unclear. Germline V CDR1 and CDR2: MDHEN, SYDVKM. This CDR3 has 16 amino acids. V dropped 3 bases and J dropped 0 bases, with 12 bases sitting between them. The CDR3 reads CASSFGRHLSNQPQHF. The CDR3 bases are TGTGCCAGCAGTTTTGGGCGGCACCTTAGCAATCAGCCCCAGCATTTT.

The CDR3 bases are TGTGCCAGCAGCGATGGGACAGGCAGGAGGTTAGAGCAGTACTTC. Protein: CASSDGTGRRLEQYF. This rearrangement joins TRBV4-2 to TRBJ2-7; the match to TRBD1 covers 8 bases. Germline V gene data show CDR1 as LGHNA and CDR2 as YNFKEQ. The CDR3 has 15 amino acids. The trim removed 5 bases at V and 7 bases at J, leaving 13 bases unmatched.

The chain carries TRBV27 and TRBJ1-1, with 8 nucleotides matching TRBD1. Germline CDR1 reads MNHEY; CDR2 reads SMNVEV (reference sequence). The CDR3 loop spans 18 amino acids. Trimming at V came to 5 bases and at J to 1 base, leaving 15 bases not matched to a gene. This CDR3 is CASSLTGRGLVSNTEAFF. CDR3 in DNA: TGTGCCAGCAGTCTAACCGGCAGGGGGCTTGTGTCGAACACTGAAGCTTTCTTT.

V is TRBV5-1 and J is TRBJ2-7; weak D call: TRBD1 (5 bases). CDR1 is SGHRS and CDR2 is YFSETQ in the germline V gene. The CDR3 has 14 residues. V was pared by 2 bases and J by 9 bases, with 18 bases between. CDR3 protein: CASSLPQDPLGQYF. The CDR3 DNA follows: TGCGCCAGCAGCTTACCACAGGACCCCCTAGGGCAGTACTTC.

The CDR3 region has the DNA TGCAGCGTTGTTATGACAGCGATGGATTCCTACGAGCAGTACTTC. Protein: CSVVMTAMDSYEQYF. The J gene is TRBJ2-7, the V gene TRBV29-1; tentatively, D is TRBD1 (5 bases). Germline loops: CDR1 SQVTM, CDR2 ANQGSEA. The CDR3 length is 15 residues. The V gene lost 4 bases and the J gene lost 1 base, with 17 bases spanning the gap.

This clone was detected a few times. The J gene is TRBJ2-2, the V gene TRBV5-1; 8 bases are shared with TRBD1. The CDR3 covers 14 residues. Germline CDR1 is SGHRS and CDR2 is YFSETQ. J lost 6 bases, V lost 4 bases, and 5 bases had no gene match. CDR3 in amino acids: CASSRTGSSGELFF. CDR3 DNA sequence: TGCGCCAGCAGCCGGACAGGGTCTTCCGGGGAGCTGTTTTTT. The complete variable domain, with remaining parts taken from reference TRBV5-1 and TRBJ2-2, reads KAGVTQTPRYLIKTRGQQVTLSCSPISGHRSVSWYQQTPGQGLQFLFEYFSETQRNKGNFPGRFSGRQFSNSRSEMNVSTLELGDSALYLCASSRTGSSGELFFGEGSRLTVL.

This sequence joins TRBV6-1 and TRBJ2-7, with D possibly TRBD1 on 5 matching bases. The CDR3 contains 14 residues. From germline, CDR1 is MNHNS and CDR2 SASEGT. Trimming took 2 bases from V and 5 from J, leaving 13 bases between them. CDR3 sequence (DNA): TGTGCCAGCAGTGAAACCACTCAGGGTGACGAGCAGTACTTC. Its translation is CASSETTQGDEQYF.

In this sample, this clone turned up a few times. The chain couples TRBV10-1 to TRBJ2-7; D may be TRBD1 or TRBD2 (5 bases each). This CDR3 is 14 amino acids long. Trimming took 4 bases from V and 1 from J, leaving 11 bases between them. The germline CDR1 and CDR2 sequences are WNHNN and SYGVQD (reference sequence). The DNA for the CDR3 is TGCGCCAGCAGTGCGGGGCCGGGGTCCTACGAGCAGTACTTC. This gives the protein CASSAGPGSYEQYF.

This chain joins TRBV28 and TRBJ2-4; D is perhaps TRBD1 or TRBD2 (6 bases each). Germline CDR1 is MDHEN and CDR2 is SYDVKM. The CDR3 is 14 residues long. The ends were cut back, 1 base at V and 5 bases at J, with 9 bases in the middle. The DNA for the CDR3 is TGTGCCAGCAGTTTATCGGGGGCGGAAAACATTCAGTACTTC. Its protein product is CASSLSGAENIQYF.

This clone was observed a single time. This sequence joins TRBV7-6 and TRBJ1-1; a weak D match, TRBD1 (5 bases). V lost 4 bases and J 2 bases, leaving 17 bases between the germline ends. CDR3 length: 16 amino acids. The germline gives CDR1 SGHVS, CDR2 FNYEAQ. DNA of the CDR3: TGTGCCAGCAGCTCGGGGGGGGTCAGCTCAAACACTGAAGCTTTCTTT. It encodes CASSSGGVSSNTEAFF.

This clone showed up just a few times. The chain employs TRBV7-3 and TRBJ2-1; D tentatively fits TRBD1 or TRBD2 (5 bases each). From germline, CDR1 is SGHTA and CDR2 FQGTGA. This CDR3 is built from 14 residues. The V gene lost 4 bases and the J gene lost 6 bases, with 13 bases spanning the gap. CDR3 amino acids: CASSSPGARNEQFF. The CDR3 region has the DNA TGTGCCAGCAGCTCGCCCGGGGCGCGCAATGAGCAGTTCTTC.

This sequence joins TRBV5-1 and TRBJ2-2; possibly TRBD2 for D (5 bases). CDR1 SGHRS and CDR2 YFSETQ come from the germline V gene. The CDR3 runs to 13 residues. Between the trimmed V and J ends, which lost 4 bases and 6 bases, there was a span of 10 bases. The CDR3 sequence: CASSGSMAGELFF. The CDR3 region has the DNA TGCGCCAGCAGCGGGAGCATGGCCGGGGAGCTGTTTTTT.

The table lists this clone with a few counts. The V call is TRBV6-6, the J call TRBJ1-3; D call uncertain. V was trimmed by 7 bases and J by 0 bases, leaving 4 bases between them. The germline V gene encodes CDR1 MNHNY and CDR2 SVGAGI (reference sequence). The CDR3 runs to 12 residues. CDR3 region: CASTGSGNTIYF. CDR3 nucleotides: TGTGCCAGCACCGGCTCTGGAAACACCATATATTTT.

V is TRBV2 and J is TRBJ1-1, with D hard to call. The length of the CDR3 is 12 residues. The V gene lost 1 base and the J gene lost 5 bases, with 5 bases spanning the gap. Germline V gene sequence: CDR1 SNHLY, CDR2 FYNNEI. CDR3 in amino acids: CASSEGRTEAFF. DNA of the CDR3: TGTGCCAGCAGTGAAGGGCGGACTGAAGCTTTCTTT.

This clone was seen only once. The CDR3 protein is CASTISPGDTQYF. CDR3 nucleotides: TGTGCCAGCACCATATCCCCCGGAGATACGCAGTATTTT. This chain connects TRBV28 to TRBJ2-3; D unclear. CDR1 MDHEN and CDR2 SYDVKM come from the germline V gene. The CDR3 is 13 residues long. Trimming cost V 7 bases and J 5 bases, with 13 bases left between them.

In its sample, this clone was seen a few times. The chain is built from TRBV4-3 and TRBJ2-1, with TRBD2 identical over 9 bases. CDR1 is LGHNA, CDR2 YSLEER, per germline. V shed 0 bases, J shed 4 bases, and the junction held 4 bases outside the gene matches. This CDR3 has 16 amino acids. CDR3 DNA: TGCGCCAGCAGCCAAGATTTAGCGGGAGTTTACAATGAGCAGTTCTTC. This gives the protein CASSQDLAGVYNEQFF.

The chain links TRBV7-2 to TRBJ1-2; D is possibly TRBD1 (6 bases). V lost 1 base and J 4 bases, leaving 10 bases between the germline ends. Germline V gene data show CDR1 as SGHTA and CDR2 as FQGNSA. The CDR3 is 14 amino acids. CDR3 DNA sequence: TGTGCCAGCAGCTTAGGGGGACACTTCTATGGCTACACCTTC. This sequence encodes CASSLGGHFYGYTF.

The CDR3 here is CASSLGMGGTEAFF. CDR3 DNA sequence: TGTGCCAGTAGTTTAGGGATGGGGGGCACTGAAGCTTTCTTT. The chain is built from TRBV19 and TRBJ1-1; weak D call: TRBD1 (5 bases). The CDR3 spans 14 residues. Trimming removed 5 bases from V and 4 bases from J, with 14 bases in between. Germline assignment: CDR1 LNHDA and CDR2 SQIVND (reference sequence).

This clone was observed many times. This chain joins TRBV18 and TRBJ1-2; 10 nucleotides align to TRBD1. The CDR3 sequence is 15 residues long. J gave up 4 bases and V 3 bases, and 5 bases lay outside the gene matches. The germline CDR1 and CDR2 sequences are KGHSH and LQKENI. CDR3 DNA: TGTGCCAGCTCACCGTCGACAGGGGGCCTCTATGGCTACACCTTC. It translates to CASSPSTGGLYGYTF.

The chain has TRBV5-1 and TRBJ2-3; a possible D gene is TRBD2 (7 bases). CDR1 and CDR2 (germline): SGHRS, YFSETQ. This CDR3 is built from 13 residues. V dropped 3 bases and J dropped 7 bases, with 12 bases sitting between them. The CDR3: CASSSGGPNTQYF. The CDR3 DNA is TGCGCCAGCAGCTCGGGGGGCCCCAATACGCAGTATTTT.

The chain combines TRBV18 with TRBJ1-3; D may be TRBD1 (6 bases). The V end lost 6 bases, the J end lost 1 base, and 19 bases lay between the germline ends. The CDR3 sequence is 17 residues long. Per the germline V gene, CDR1 is KGHSH and CDR2 is LQKENI. CDR3 in amino acids: CASSGITGQSSGNTIYF. CDR3 bases: TGTGCCAGCTCCGGAATTACAGGGCAAAGTTCTGGAAACACCATATATTTT.

With respect to this clone: Other DNA sequences from this sample encode an identical CDR3 as well. V usage is TRBV6-5 and J usage is TRBJ2-7; TRBD2 matches 7 bases. The germline V gene encodes CDR1 MNHEY and CDR2 SVGAGI. The V segment lost 6 bases and the J segment 2 bases; nucleotides outside the gene matches: 10. The CDR3 has 15 residues. The CDR3 bases are TGTGCCAGCAGGCCAGAGGGAGGGCGCCCCTACGAGCAGTACTTC. It encodes CASRPEGGRPYEQYF.